This TCR beta chain was recovered during a study of T cells in Graves' hyperthyroidism and ophthalmopathy. Study at large: Peripheral blood was acquired at first diagnosis, ahead of any therapy whatsoever.

Researchers amplified the TCR beta CDR3 regions from RNA transcripts. HTBI primers were employed in a first-round RT-PCR of the TCR CDR3. TCRdb passed the multiplex PCR reads through MiXCR, listing each CDR3 protein once. The data hold about 160,000 distinct CDR3 sequences, with less than 10% observed a single time. V was pared by 6 bases and J by 1 base, with 7 bases of the junction left unmatched. This CDR3 comprises 15 residues. Per germline, CDR1 MNHNS and CDR2 SASEGT. This clonotype occurred many times. Antigen specificity is unknown. Among the patients, aged 18 to 65, hyperthyroidism was newly diagnosed and had lasted under 2 months. General study points: For ophthalmopathy, model prediction preceded onset by a median roughly 6.5 months.

The clonotype originates from a woman under 30 with Graves' hyperthyroidism that later progressed to Graves' ophthalmopathy. Sequencing used blood. The V gene is TRBV6-1, the J gene TRBJ1-2; 8 positions match TRBD1. CDR3 nucleotides: TGTGCCAGCAGACCCACAGGGGGTGGTAACTATGGCTACACCTTC. Its translation is CASRPTGGGNYGYTF.